One and the same sample provided the 20 T cell receptor beta chains below, sequenced in a study of blood T cells in healthy people across ages. Primers used in a second PCR of roughly 6 to 11 cycles were a sample-barcoded 5' primer and a J-beta primer mix. One entry per CDR3 protein results from TCRdb running MiXCR on the 5' RACE reads. The sample comprises under 1 million distinct CDR3 sequences, 40% to 50% of which are singletons, and approximately 19% rests with the top ten. The material sequenced was blood. These receptors were obtained from a man in his sixties in good health.

The chain has TRBV12-3 or TRBV12-4 and TRBJ2-3, with 8 bases aligning to TRBD1. The CDR3 totals 16 residues. Trimming at V came to 11 bases and at J to 2 bases, leaving 15 bases not matched to a gene. The CDR3: CAVLKRDRKITDTQYF. The CDR3 DNA follows: TGTGCCGTCCTTAAGAGGGACAGGAAAATCACAGATACGCAGTATTTT.

V gene TRBV19 combines with J gene TRBJ1-2, with 8 bases fitting TRBD1. J gave up 8 bases and V 7 bases, and 21 bases lay outside the gene matches. The CDR3 sequence is 17 residues long. Looked up from germline, CDR1 is LNHDA and CDR2 is SQIVND (reference sequence). The DNA for the CDR3 is TGTGCCAGTACCAAACTCATCACCACCGGGACAGGCGACGGCTACACCTTC. It specifies CASTKLITTGTGDGYTF.

The J gene is TRBJ1-1, the V gene TRBV2; perhaps TRBD1 as D (6 bases). The V end was cut by 10 bases, the J end by 4 bases, with 16 bases between. CDR1 and CDR2 from the germline V gene are SNHLY and FYNNEI. CDR3 size: 13 residues. The CDR3 is CATKTGRATEAFF. CDR3 DNA sequence: TGTGCCACGAAGACAGGAAGAGCCACTGAAGCTTTCTTT.

This rearrangement joins TRBV20-1 to TRBJ2-1; 16 nucleotides match TRBD2. V dropped 5 bases and J dropped 6; count of bases not matched to a gene: 4. The CDR3 has 15 amino acids. CDR1 is DFQATT, CDR2 SNEGSKA, per germline (reference sequence). Written as DNA, the CDR3 is TGCAGTGCTCCGGGACTAGCGGGGGGGCCCAATGAGCAGTTCTTC. It encodes CSAPGLAGGPNEQFF.

This chain connects TRBV7-2 to TRBJ2-7; possible D gene TRBD2, 6 bases. This CDR3 is built from 15 residues. V dropped 6 bases and J dropped 2 bases, with 17 bases sitting between them. Germline V gene sequence: CDR1 SGHTA, CDR2 FQGNSA. The CDR3 nucleotides are TGTGCCAGCAGAGGCGGGAAGATGGGGCCCTACGAGCAGTACTTC. Translating gives CASRGGKMGPYEQYF. The whole variable domain, remainder taken from reference TRBV7-2 and TRBJ2-7, is GAGVSQSPSNKVTEKGKDVELRCDPISGHTALYWYRQSLGQGLEFLIYFQGNSAPDKSGLPSDRFSAERTGGSVSTLTIQRTQQEDSAVYLCASRGGKMGPYEQYFGPGTRLTVT.

On this clonotype: Its ends do not fully match the called genes, so a read error is possible. The V call is TRBV7-9, the J call TRBJ2-4, with D possibly TRBD1 on 5 matching bases. Near its end, the DNA agrees better with TRBJ2-7, so the J call may be wrong. The CDR3 runs to 12 residues. Germline loops: CDR1 SEHNR, CDR2 FQNEAQ (reference sequence). The CDR3 nucleotides are TGTTCCAGCATGGGGCCCTACTACGAGCAGTACTTC. Encoded protein: CSSMGPYYEQYF.

This clonotype showed up just a few times. The gene calls are TRBV6-6 and TRBJ2-2; 8 bases match TRBD1. V lost 7 bases to trimming and J lost 2 bases; unmatched junction nucleotides: 6. The germline V gene has CDR1 MNHNY and CDR2 SVGAGI (reference sequence). The CDR3 has 15 amino acids. The CDR3 protein is CASNPTGANTGELFF. The CDR3 DNA follows: TGTGCCAGCAATCCGACAGGGGCAAACACCGGGGAGCTGTTTTTT.

This clonotype has just a few counts. The genes are TRBV3-1 and TRBJ1-4; no firm D call. There are 14 residues in the CDR3. The germline gives CDR1 LGHDT, CDR2 YNNKEL (reference sequence). Trimming pared 2 bases from V and 8 bases from J, leaving 12 bases between. The CDR3 DNA reads as TGTGCCAGCAGCCAAAGGATCGAAGGGGAAAAACTGTTTTTT. Its protein product is CASSQRIEGEKLFF.

This clonotype has only a few counts. The CDR3 nucleotides are TGCGCCAGCAGCCAAGAACCGCGGCAGGACCTAGCAGGGACAGATACGCAGTATTTT. As protein: CASSQEPRQDLAGTDTQYF. The chain carries TRBV4-1 and TRBJ2-3; D could derive from TRBD1 or TRBD2 (5 bases each). The germline V and J ends were trimmed by 0 bases and 3 bases, with 22 bases remaining between them. The CDR3 runs 19 residues. Germline CDR1 is MGHRA and CDR2 is YSYEKL.

This clonotype was seen many times. CDR3 loop: CASSLGQANYEQYF. The CDR3 DNA reads TGCGCCAGCAGCTTGGGACAGGCAAACTACGAGCAGTACTTC. This chain connects TRBV5-1 to TRBJ2-7; TRBD1 might be the D (6 bases). The CDR3 has 14 amino acids. The V end lost 0 bases, the J end lost 3 bases, and 10 bases lay between the germline ends. From germline, CDR1 is SGHRS and CDR2 YFSETQ.

Of note for this clonotype: A read error may account for a junction end that differs from germline. V gene TRBV29-1 combines with J gene TRBJ2-4, with D perhaps matching TRBD2 (6 bases). Germline CDR1 and CDR2: SQVTM and ANQGSEA. The CDR3 has 11 amino acids. The CDR3 spells CSGVSKNIQYF. In nucleotides, the CDR3 is TGTAGCGGTGTCAGCAAAAACATTCAGTACTTC. The variable domain in full, with the rest retrieved from reference TRBV29-1 and TRBJ2-4, is SAVISQKPSRDICQRGTSLTIQCQVDSQVTMMFWYRQQPGQSLTLIATANQGSEATYESGFVIDKFPISRPNLTFSTLTVSNMSPEDSSIYLCSGVSKNIQYFGAGTRLSVL.

This clonotype was observed a handful of times. The CDR3 coding sequence is TGTGCCAGCTCACGAAAGACTAGCGGGGTCTACAATGAGCAGTTCTTC. Translating it yields CASSRKTSGVYNEQFF. The chain employs TRBV18 and TRBJ2-1; 11 nucleotides line up with TRBD2. Germline-derived CDR1 and CDR2 are KGHSH and LQKENI. This CDR3 has 16 amino acids. The V and J ends lost 4 bases and 3 bases, in that order; junction bases with no gene match: 5.

This chain joins TRBV7-9 and TRBJ2-5, with TRBD2 identical over 7 bases. The CDR3 loop spans 17 amino acids. Trimming cost V 5 bases and J 4 bases; bases outside gene matches: 16. Germline values: CDR1 SEHNR, CDR2 FQNEAQ (reference sequence). Here the CDR3 DNA reads TGTGCCAGCAGCCCTCGGGACCCAAGCGGGGTGTTAGAGACCCAGTACTTC. This codes for CASSPRDPSGVLETQYF.

With respect to this clonotype: The junction and the germline gene differ at one end; a read error may be behind it. This rearrangement joins TRBV11-3 to TRBJ1-4; D uncertain. Germline-derived CDR1 and CDR2 are SGHNT and YENEEA. The CDR3 length is 16 residues. The CDR3 reads CTSSLEGGPEGEKLFF. The CDR3 nucleotides are TGTACCAGCAGCTTGGAGGGCGGCCCTGAGGGTGAAAAACTGTTTTTT.

Only a few counts were recorded for this clonotype. This chain joins TRBV4-3 and TRBJ2-7; D might be TRBD1 (5 bases). V gave up 0 bases and J gave up 2 bases, with 14 bases separating them. The CDR3 runs to 16 residues. The germline CDR1 and CDR2 sequences are LGHNA and YSLEER. CDR3 coding DNA: TGCGCCAGCAGCCAAGACGTGGCGTCCAGGGCCTACGAGCAGTACTTC. This translates into CASSQDVASRAYEQYF.

The chain joins TRBV12-3 or TRBV12-4 to TRBJ2-3; 8 bases align to TRBD2. This CDR3 region has 14 residues. With V trimmed by 6 bases and J by 4 bases, 6 bases remained unmatched. In nucleotides, the CDR3 is TGTGCCAGCAGCCTTAGCGGGGACCCAGATACGCAGTATTTT. This codes for CASSLSGDPDTQYF.

This rearrangement joins TRBV20-1 to TRBJ2-7; TRBD2 matches at 11 bases. The length of the CDR3 is 13 residues. Germline-derived CDR1 and CDR2 are DFQATT and SNEGSKA (reference sequence). Trimming at V came to 5 bases and at J to 2 bases, leaving 2 bases not matched to a gene. CDR3: CSAETSGAYEQYF. CDR3 in DNA: TGCAGTGCTGAGACTAGCGGGGCCTACGAGCAGTACTTC.

The sample holds one count of this clonotype. J is TRBJ2-5 and V is TRBV7-2; the match to TRBD2 covers 9 bases. This CDR3 spans 14 amino acids. The trim removed 4 bases at V and 5 bases at J, leaving 5 bases unmatched. Germline CDR1 and CDR2: SGHTA and FQGNSA. CDR3 sequence (DNA): TGTGCCAGCAGCTACCAGCGGGAGGCGGAGACCCAGTACTTC. Protein: CASSYQREAETQYF.

This clonotype was seen only a few times. This sequence joins TRBV20-1 and TRBJ1-1; a possible D gene is TRBD1 (5 bases). The length of the CDR3 is 16 residues. The germline gives CDR1 DFQATT, CDR2 SNEGSKA (reference sequence). Between the trimmed V and J ends, which lost 1 base and 0 bases, there was a span of 15 bases. The CDR3 DNA reads as TGCAGTGCTAGAGTTTGGGGCCAAATCATGAACACTGAAGCTTTCTTT. Translated: CSARVWGQIMNTEAFF.

This clonotype appeared once. The chain uses TRBV11-3 and TRBJ2-1, with 9 positions matching TRBD2. Per germline, CDR1 SGHNT and CDR2 YENEEA. V dropped 5 bases and J dropped 7; count of bases not matched to a gene: 3. The CDR3 runs to 13 residues. CDR3 in amino acids: CASSLAGLNEQFF. The CDR3 DNA reads as TGTGCCAGCAGCCTAGCGGGGTTGAATGAGCAGTTCTTC.